These 14 T cell receptor beta chains were sequenced from one sample in a study of radiotherapy plus CTLA-4 blockade in lung cancer. Profiling relied on immunoSEQ multiplex PCR, and the TCRdb table lists in-frame clones only, not all of them. This sample carries roughly 90,000 clones, roughly four fifths of them seen once, and the ten largest clones take about 25%. The source material was peripheral blood, sampled from a patient treated with radiotherapy plus ipilimumab. All receptors come from a human donor with non-small cell lung cancer that progressed on radiotherapy plus ipilimumab.

The J gene is TRBJ2-3, the V gene TRBV29-1, with a tentative D call TRBD2 (6 bases). V dropped 4 bases and J dropped 4 bases, with 12 bases sitting between them. CDR1 is SQVTM, CDR2 ANQGSEA, per germline. The CDR3 consists of 13 residues. CDR3 sequence (DNA): TGCAGCGTTGCCCCGTGGGGGGCAGATACGCAGTATTTT. The encoded protein is CSVAPWGADTQYF.

This rearrangement joins TRBV2 to TRBJ2-1; 7 nucleotides align to TRBD2. The CDR3 totals 14 residues. Looked up from germline, CDR1 is SNHLY and CDR2 is FYNNEI. J gave up 10 bases and V 2 bases, and 8 bases lay outside the gene matches. The CDR3 is CASSEMVAGAEQFF. For the CDR3, the DNA is TGTGCCAGCAGTGAAATGGTAGCGGGCGCCGAGCAGTTCTTC.

This clone was seen a handful of times. This chain joins TRBV2 and TRBJ2-2, with D perhaps TRBD1 (6 bases). V lost 2 bases, J lost 5 bases, and 18 bases lay in between. This CDR3 has 17 amino acids. Looked up from germline, CDR1 is SNHLY and CDR2 is FYNNEI. The CDR3 nucleotides read TGTGCCAGCAGTGAAACCAGGGCAGGGGTTCGGACCGGGGAGCTGTTTTTT. Translation gives CASSETRAGVRTGELFF. Together with reference TRBV2 and TRBJ2-2, the CDR3 gives the full variable domain: EPEVTQTPSHQVTQMGQEVILRCVPISNHLYFYWYRQILGQKVEFLVSFYNNEISEKSEIFDDQFSVERPDGSNFTLKIRSTKLEDSAMYFCASSETRAGVRTGELFFGEGSRLTVL.

This chain uses TRBV19 with TRBJ2-7, with D possibly TRBD2 on 6 matching bases. Looked up from germline, CDR1 is LNHDA and CDR2 is SQIVND (reference sequence). CDR3 length: 15 amino acids. Trimming pared 10 bases from V and 0 bases from J, leaving 19 bases between. CDR3 DNA: TGTGCCACCAGAGTGGAGGGCGTAGGCTCCTACGAGCAGTACTTC. It specifies CATRVEGVGSYEQYF.

This clone appeared a few times. V gene TRBV6-5 combines with J gene TRBJ1-2, with D maybe TRBD1 (5 bases). V was clipped by 2 bases and J by 2 bases, with 12 bases between them. CDR3 length equals 15 residues. From germline, CDR1 is MNHEY and CDR2 SVGAGI. As DNA, the CDR3 is TGTGCCAGCAGTTACGTGGCGGGACTAAACTATGGCTACACCTTC. It encodes CASSYVAGLNYGYTF.

The V call is TRBV27, the J call TRBJ2-3; 9 bases fit TRBD1. The ends lost 4 bases at V and 9 bases at J; junction bases unmatched: 14. Germline CDR1 reads MNHEY; CDR2 reads SMNVEV (reference sequence). There are 16 residues in the CDR3. The CDR3 loop is CASSSHRDRVRMTQYF. The DNA for the CDR3 is TGTGCCAGCAGTTCCCACCGGGACAGGGTCCGCATGACGCAGTATTTT.

This chain uses TRBV28 with TRBJ2-7; D tentatively fits TRBD1 or TRBD2 (5 bases each). The CDR3 covers 14 residues. V was clipped by 7 bases and J by 0 bases, with 13 bases between them. Germline V gene lookup returns CDR1 MDHEN and CDR2 SYDVKM. The DNA of the CDR3 is TGTGCCAGCACCGGGGACGAATACTCCTACGAGCAGTACTTC. Translation gives CASTGDEYSYEQYF.

This chain connects TRBV9 to TRBJ2-3; 8 bases agree with TRBD2. The germline CDR1 and CDR2 sequences are SGDLS and YYNGEE. Trimming cost V 5 bases and J 4 bases; bases outside gene matches: 3. The CDR3 runs to 13 residues. CDR3 in DNA: TGTGCCAGCAGGGCTAGCGGGTCAGATACGCAGTATTTT. It yields the protein CASRASGSDTQYF.

The chain couples TRBV5-4 to TRBJ2-2, with 9 bases aligning to TRBD1. CDR1 and CDR2 from the germline V gene are SGHNT and YYREEE (reference sequence). The V segment lost 4 bases and the J segment 4 bases; nucleotides outside the gene matches: 5. This CDR3 is built from 15 residues. CDR3 DNA sequence: TGTGCCAGCAGCCGGACAGGGGTGGTCACCGGGGAGCTGTTTTTT. This encodes CASSRTGVVTGELFF.

This clone was counted once. The genes are TRBV19 and TRBJ1-1, with a tentative D call TRBD1 (6 bases). The CDR3 has 16 residues. The V end lost 1 base, the J end lost 0 bases, and 12 bases lay between the germline ends. Germline loops: CDR1 LNHDA, CDR2 SQIVND (reference sequence). Here the CDR3 reads CASSIGPGAMNTEAFF. In DNA, the CDR3 is TGTGCCAGTAGTATAGGTCCAGGGGCCATGAACACTGAAGCTTTCTTT.

This rearrangement joins TRBV30 to TRBJ2-7; 7 nucleotides match TRBD1. The CDR3 consists of 13 residues. V lost 0 bases, J lost 6 bases, and 5 bases stayed unmatched. Per germline, CDR1 GTSNPN and CDR2 SVGIG (reference sequence). The chain's CDR3 is CAWSVGPGGEQYV. The DNA for the CDR3 is TGTGCCTGGAGTGTCGGTCCAGGGGGCGAGCAGTACGTC.

The chain recombines TRBV10-1 with TRBJ2-1; 14 bases agree with TRBD2. The CDR3 has 16 residues. The V gene's germline CDR1 is WNHNN and CDR2 SYGVQD (reference sequence). J was trimmed by 8 bases and V by 3 bases; bases with no gene match: 6. CDR3 loop: CASSDPGTSGSHEQFF. CDR3 in DNA: TGCGCCAGCAGTGACCCAGGGACTAGCGGGAGTCATGAGCAGTTCTTC.

The chain combines TRBV29-1 with TRBJ2-1, with D possibly TRBD2 on 5 matching bases. Germline CDR1 reads SQVTM; CDR2 reads ANQGSEA. The CDR3 has 10 amino acids. V was shortened by 7 bases and J by 5 bases, with 6 bases between the two germline ends. The CDR3 region has the DNA TGCAGCGGGAGGAACAATGAGCAGTTCTTC. Translated: CSGRNNEQFF.

This chain joins TRBV6-6 and TRBJ2-7; D assignment may be TRBD1 or TRBD2 (5 bases each). The V and J ends lost 6 bases and 0 bases respectively, with 15 bases between them. There are 15 residues in the CDR3. CDR1 MNHNY and CDR2 SVGAGI come from the germline V gene (reference sequence). CDR3 in amino acids: CASSDPGRSSYEQYV. DNA of the CDR3: TGTGCCAGCAGCGACCCGGGGCGGAGCTCCTACGAGCAGTACGTC.